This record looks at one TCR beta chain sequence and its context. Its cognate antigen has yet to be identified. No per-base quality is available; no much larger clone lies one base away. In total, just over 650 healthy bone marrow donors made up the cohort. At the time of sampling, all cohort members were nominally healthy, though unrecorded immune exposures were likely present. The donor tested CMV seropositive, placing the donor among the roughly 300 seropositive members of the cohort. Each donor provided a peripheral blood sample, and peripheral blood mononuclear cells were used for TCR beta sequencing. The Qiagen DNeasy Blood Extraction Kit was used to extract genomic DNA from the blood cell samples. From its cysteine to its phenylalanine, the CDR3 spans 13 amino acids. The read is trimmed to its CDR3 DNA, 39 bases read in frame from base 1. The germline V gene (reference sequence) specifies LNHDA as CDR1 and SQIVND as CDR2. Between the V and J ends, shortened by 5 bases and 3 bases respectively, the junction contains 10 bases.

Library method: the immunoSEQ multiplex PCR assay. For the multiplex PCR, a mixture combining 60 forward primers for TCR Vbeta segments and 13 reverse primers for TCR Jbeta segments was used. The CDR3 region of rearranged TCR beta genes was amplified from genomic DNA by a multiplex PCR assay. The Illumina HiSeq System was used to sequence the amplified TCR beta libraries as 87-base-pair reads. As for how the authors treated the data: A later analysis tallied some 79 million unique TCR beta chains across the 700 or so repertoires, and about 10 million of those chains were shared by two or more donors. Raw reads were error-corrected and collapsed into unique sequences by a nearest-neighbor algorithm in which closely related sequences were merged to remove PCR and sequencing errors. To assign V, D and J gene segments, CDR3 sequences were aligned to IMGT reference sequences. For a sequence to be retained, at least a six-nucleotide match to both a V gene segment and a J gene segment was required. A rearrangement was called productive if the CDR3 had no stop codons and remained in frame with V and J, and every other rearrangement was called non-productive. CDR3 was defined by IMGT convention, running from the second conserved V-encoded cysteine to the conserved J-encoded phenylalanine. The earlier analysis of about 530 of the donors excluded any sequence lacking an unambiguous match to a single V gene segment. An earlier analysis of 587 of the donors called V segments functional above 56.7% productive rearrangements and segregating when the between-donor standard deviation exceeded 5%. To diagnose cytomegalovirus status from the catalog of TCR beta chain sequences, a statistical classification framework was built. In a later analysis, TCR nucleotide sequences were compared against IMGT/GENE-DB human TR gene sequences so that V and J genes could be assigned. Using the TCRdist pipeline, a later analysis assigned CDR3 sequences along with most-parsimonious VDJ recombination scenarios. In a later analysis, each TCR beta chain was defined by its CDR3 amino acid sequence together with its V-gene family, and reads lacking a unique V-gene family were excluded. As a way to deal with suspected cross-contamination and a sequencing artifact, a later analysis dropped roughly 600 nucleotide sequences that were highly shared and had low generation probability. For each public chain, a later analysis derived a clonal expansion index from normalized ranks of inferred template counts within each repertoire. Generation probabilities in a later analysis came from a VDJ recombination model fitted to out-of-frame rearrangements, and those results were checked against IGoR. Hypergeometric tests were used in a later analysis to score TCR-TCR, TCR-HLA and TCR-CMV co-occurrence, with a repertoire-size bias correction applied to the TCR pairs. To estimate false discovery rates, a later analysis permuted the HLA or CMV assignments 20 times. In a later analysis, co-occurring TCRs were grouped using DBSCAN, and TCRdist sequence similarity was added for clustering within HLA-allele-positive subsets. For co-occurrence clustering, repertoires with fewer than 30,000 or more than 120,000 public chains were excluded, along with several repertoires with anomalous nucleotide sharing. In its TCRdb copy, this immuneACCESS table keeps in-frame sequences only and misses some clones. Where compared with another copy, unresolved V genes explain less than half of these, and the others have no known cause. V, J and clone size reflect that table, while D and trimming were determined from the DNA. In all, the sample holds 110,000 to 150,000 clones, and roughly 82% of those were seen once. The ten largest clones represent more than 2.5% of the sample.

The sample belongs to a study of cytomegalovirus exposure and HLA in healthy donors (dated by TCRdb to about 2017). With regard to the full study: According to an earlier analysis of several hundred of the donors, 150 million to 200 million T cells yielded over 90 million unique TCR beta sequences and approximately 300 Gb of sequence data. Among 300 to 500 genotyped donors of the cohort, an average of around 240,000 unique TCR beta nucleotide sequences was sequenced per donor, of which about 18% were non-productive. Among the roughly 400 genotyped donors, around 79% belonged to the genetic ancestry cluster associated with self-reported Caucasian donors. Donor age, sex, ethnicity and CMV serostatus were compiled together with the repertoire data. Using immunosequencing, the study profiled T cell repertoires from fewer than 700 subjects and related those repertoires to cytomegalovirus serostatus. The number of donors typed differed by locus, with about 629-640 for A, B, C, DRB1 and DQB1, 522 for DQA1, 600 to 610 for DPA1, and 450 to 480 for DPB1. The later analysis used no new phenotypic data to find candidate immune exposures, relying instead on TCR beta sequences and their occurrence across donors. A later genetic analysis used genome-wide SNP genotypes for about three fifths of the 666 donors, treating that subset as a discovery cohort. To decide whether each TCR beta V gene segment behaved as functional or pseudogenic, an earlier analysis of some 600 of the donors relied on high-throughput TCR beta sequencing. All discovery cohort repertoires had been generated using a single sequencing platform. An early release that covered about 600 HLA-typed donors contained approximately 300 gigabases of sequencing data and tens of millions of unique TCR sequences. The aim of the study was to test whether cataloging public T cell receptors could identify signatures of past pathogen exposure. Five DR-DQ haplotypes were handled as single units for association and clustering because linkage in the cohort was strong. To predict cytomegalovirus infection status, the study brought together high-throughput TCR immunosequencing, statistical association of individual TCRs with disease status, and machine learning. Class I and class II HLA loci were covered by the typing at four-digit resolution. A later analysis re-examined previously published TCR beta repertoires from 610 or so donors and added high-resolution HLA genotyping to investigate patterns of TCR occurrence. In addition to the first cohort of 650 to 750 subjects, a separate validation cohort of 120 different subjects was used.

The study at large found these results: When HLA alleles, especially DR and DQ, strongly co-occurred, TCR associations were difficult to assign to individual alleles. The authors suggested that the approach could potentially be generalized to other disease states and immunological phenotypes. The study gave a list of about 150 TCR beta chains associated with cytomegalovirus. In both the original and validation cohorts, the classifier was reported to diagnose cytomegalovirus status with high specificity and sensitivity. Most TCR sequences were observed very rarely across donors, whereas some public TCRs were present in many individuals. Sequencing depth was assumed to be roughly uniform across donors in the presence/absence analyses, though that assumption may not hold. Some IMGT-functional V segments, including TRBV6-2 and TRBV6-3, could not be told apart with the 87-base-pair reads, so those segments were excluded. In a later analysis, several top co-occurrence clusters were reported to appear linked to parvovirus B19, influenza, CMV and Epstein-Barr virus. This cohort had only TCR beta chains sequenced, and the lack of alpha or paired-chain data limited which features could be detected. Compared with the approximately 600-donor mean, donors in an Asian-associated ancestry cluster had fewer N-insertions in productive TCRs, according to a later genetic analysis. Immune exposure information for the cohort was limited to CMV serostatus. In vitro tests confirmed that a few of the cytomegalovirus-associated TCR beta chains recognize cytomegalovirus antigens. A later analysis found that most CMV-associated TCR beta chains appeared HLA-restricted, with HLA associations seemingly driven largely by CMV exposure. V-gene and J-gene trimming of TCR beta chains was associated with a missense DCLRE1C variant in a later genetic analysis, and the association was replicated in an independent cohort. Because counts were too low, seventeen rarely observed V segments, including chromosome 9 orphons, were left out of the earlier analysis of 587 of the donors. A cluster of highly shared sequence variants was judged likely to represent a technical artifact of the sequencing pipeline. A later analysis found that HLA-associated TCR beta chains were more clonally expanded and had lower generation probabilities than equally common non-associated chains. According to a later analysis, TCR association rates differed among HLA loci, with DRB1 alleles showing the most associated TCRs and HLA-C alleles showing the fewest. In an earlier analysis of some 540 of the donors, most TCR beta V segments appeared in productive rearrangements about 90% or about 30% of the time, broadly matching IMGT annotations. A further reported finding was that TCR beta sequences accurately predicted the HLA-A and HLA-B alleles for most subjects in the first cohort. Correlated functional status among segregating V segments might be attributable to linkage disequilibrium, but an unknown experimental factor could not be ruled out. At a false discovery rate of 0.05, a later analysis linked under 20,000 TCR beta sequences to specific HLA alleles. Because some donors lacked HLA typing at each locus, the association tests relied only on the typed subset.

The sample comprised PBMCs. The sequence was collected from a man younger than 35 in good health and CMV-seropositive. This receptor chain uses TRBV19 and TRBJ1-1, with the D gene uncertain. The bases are TGTGCCAGTAGTTTCAGGATCTACACTGAAGCTTTCTTT. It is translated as CASSFRIYTEAFF.